This TCR beta chain was documented in a study of blood T cell repertoires in COVID-19. Looking at the study overall: Samples came from the United States, Italy and Spain, spanning acute and convalescent COVID-19. Sources were T cells, B-cell-depleted T cells, or PBMCs; the material itself was cDNA or gDNA.

Original handling: Quantification of nucleated cells was approximated via reference gene primer amplification. Some clones are missing from TCRdb's copy, which holds only in-frame ones; the method was immunoSEQ multiplex PCR. V and J calls and clone size follow that table, whereas D and trimming were derived from the DNA. The table lists some 25,000 clones, around 86% of them singletons. In germline, CDR1 is ENHRY, CDR2 SYGVKD. J gave up 7 bases and V 3 bases, and 12 bases lay outside the gene matches. The CDR3 loop spans 16 amino acids. The chain links TRBV10-3 to TRBJ1-5, with 7 bases identical to TRBD1. This sequence originates from a human donor in a cohort sampled during active COVID-19. Input material: peripheral blood. The CDR3 DNA reads as TGTGCCATCAGTGATACGGACCGCGCAGGGGGGCAGCCCCAGCATTTT. It translates to CAISDTDRAGGQPQHF.